A selection of T cell receptor beta chains follows, all from one sample in a study of post-analysis software for immune sequencing data. TCRdb fed the PCR reads into MiXCR, producing one record per CDR3 protein. The sample holds 430,000 or so distinct CDR3 sequences, 39% seen once. Source material: blood. Receptor source: a girl aged 2-15 years with multiple sclerosis. Each CDR3 is given with its conserved first and last residue. The D gene is left open where the match is weak. Some rows mark clone size as missing; the rest say once, few, many or name a class of expanded clone.

>TRBD1|TRBJ2-1|TRBV5-1|.
CASSRTGTGGSLEQFF
TGCGCCAGCAGCAGGACCGGGACAGGGGGTTCCCTTGAGCAGTTCTTC
>TRBD1|TRBJ2-4|TRBV11-2|.
CASSLGQGDIQYF
TGTGCCAGCAGCCTCGGACAGGGCGACATTCAGTACTTC
>.|TRBJ2-1|TRBV6-5|.
CASTSVSYNEQFF
TGTGCCAGCACTTCCGTTTCCTACAATGAGCAGTTCTTC
>TRBD1|TRBJ1-2|TRBV10-3|few
CAIHTGTGYGYTF
TGTGCCATCCACACCGGGACAGGGTATGGCTACACCTTC
>.|TRBJ2-7|TRBV29-1|.
CSVVWWTSYEQYF
TGCAGCGTTGTCTGGTGGACTTCCTACGAGCAGTACTTC
>.|TRBJ1-5|TRBV7-2|.
CASSLEGRRPQHF
TGTGCCAGCAGCTTAGAGGGGCGTCGGCCCCAGCATTTT
>.|TRBJ2-1|TRBV7-2|.
CASSLILGRHSYNEQFF
TGTGCCAGCAGCTTAATATTGGGACGTCACTCCTACAATGAGCAGTTCTTC
>.|TRBJ2-1|TRBV6-9|few
CASSRGATGTGDEQFF
TGTGCCAGCAGCCGGGGAGCCACAGGGACTGGTGATGAGCAGTTCTTC
>TRBD1|TRBJ1-1|TRBV11-2|.
CASTQTGETEAFF
TGTGCCAGCACCCAAACAGGGGAAACTGAAGCTTTCTTT
>TRBD2|TRBJ2-3|TRBV24-1|.
CATSDPGLAGGGTQYF
TGTGCCACCAGTGACCCTGGACTAGCGGGAGGGGGTACGCAGTATTTT
>TRBD1|TRBJ2-3|TRBV12-3/TRBV12-4|.
CASSPPRQGLYPSTDTQYF
TGTGCCAGCAGCCCCCCCCGACAGGGGCTCTACCCTAGCACAGATACGCAGTATTTT
>TRBD1|TRBJ2-1|TRBV20-1|.
CSASLKRDSYYNEQFF
TGCAGTGCTTCTCTTAAACGGGACAGTTACTACAATGAGCAGTTCTTC
>TRBD2|TRBJ2-3|TRBV4-2|.
CASSQESSGSSTDTQYF
TGTGCCAGCAGCCAAGAGTCTAGCGGGAGTAGCACAGATACGCAGTATTTT
>.|TRBJ1-2|TRBV5-1|.
CASSLGQDLLWGYGYTF
TGCGCCAGCAGCTTGGGACAGGACCTTCTTTGGGGGTATGGCTACACCTTC
>.|TRBJ2-7|TRBV7-2|.
CASSSQVGYEQYF
TGTGCCAGCAGCTCACAGGTGGGCTACGAGCAGTACTTC
>.|TRBJ2-3|TRBV20-1|.
CSARDTRGGTDTQYF
TGCAGTGCTAGAGATACTCGCGGTGGCACAGATACGCAGTATTTT
>TRBD1|TRBJ2-3|TRBV3-1|.
CASSQVRGGADTQYF
TGTGCCAGCAGCCAAGTACGAGGGGGCGCAGATACGCAGTATTTT
>.|TRBJ2-4|TRBV3-1|.
CASSQQTSGDIQYF
TGTGCCAGCAGCCAACAGACCTCGGGCGACATTCAGTACTTC
>.|TRBJ2-7|TRBV7-9|few
CASRSLYEQYF
TGTGCCAGCAGGTCTCTCTACGAGCAGTACTTC
>TRBD2|TRBJ2-5|TRBV11-2|.
CASGMPGLAGVETQYF
TGTGCCAGCGGCATGCCGGGACTAGCGGGAGTTGAGACCCAGTACTTC
>.|TRBJ1-2|TRBV29-1|few
CSVEIGGQRGYTF
TGCAGCGTTGAAATCGGGGGGCAGCGTGGCTACACCTTC
>.|TRBJ2-7|TRBV29-1|few
CSVGSRLAASYEQYF
TGCAGCGTTGGGTCCCGGTTGGCAGCTTCCTACGAGCAGTACTTC
>.|TRBJ2-1|TRBV7-2|few
CASSLDWNFYNEQFF
TGTGCCAGCAGCTTGGACTGGAACTTCTACAATGAGCAGTTCTTC
>.|TRBJ2-7|TRBV7-3|.
CASSRGGTGEQYF
TGTGCCAGCAGCCGTGGGGGGACGGGCGAGCAGTACTTC
>.|TRBJ1-2|TRBV5-6|few
CASSWTREGYGYTF
TGTGCCAGCAGCTGGACCAGGGAAGGCTATGGCTACACCTTC
>.|TRBJ1-1|TRBV7-8|few
CASSLGRGVFAEAFF
TGTGCCAGCAGCTTAGGAAGGGGGGTCTTCGCTGAAGCTTTCTTT
>.|TRBJ2-2|TRBV4-1|.
CASSQGSSLNTGELFF
TGCGCCAGCAGCCAAGGCAGTTCCTTGAACACCGGGGAGCTGTTTTTT
>.|TRBJ1-6|TRBV5-1|once
CASSLTGSGAGSYNSPLHF
TGCGCCAGCAGCTTAACCGGCTCAGGGGCAGGCTCCTATAATTCACCCCTCCACTTT
>TRBD2|TRBJ2-7|TRBV7-6|few
CASSLTLTSGRNYEQYF
TGTGCCAGCAGCTTAACCCTCACTAGCGGGAGGAACTACGAGCAGTACTTC
>TRBD2|TRBJ2-1|TRBV3-1|.
CASRPAGSLYNEQFF
TGTGCCAGCAGGCCAGCGGGGAGTTTATACAATGAGCAGTTCTTC